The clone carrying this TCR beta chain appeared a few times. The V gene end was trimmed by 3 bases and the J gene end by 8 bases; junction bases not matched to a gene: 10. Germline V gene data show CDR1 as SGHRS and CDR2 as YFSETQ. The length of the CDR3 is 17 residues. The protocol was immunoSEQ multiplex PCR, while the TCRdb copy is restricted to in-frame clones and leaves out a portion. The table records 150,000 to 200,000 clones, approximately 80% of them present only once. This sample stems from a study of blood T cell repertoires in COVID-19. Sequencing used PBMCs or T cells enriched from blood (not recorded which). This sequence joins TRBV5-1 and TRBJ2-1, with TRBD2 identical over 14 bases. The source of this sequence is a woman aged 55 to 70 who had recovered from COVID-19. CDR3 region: CASSWGTSGRGEDEQFF. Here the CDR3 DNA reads TGCGCCAGCAGCTGGGGGACTAGCGGGAGAGGGGAGGATGAGCAGTTCTTC.